This entry lists 10 T cell receptor beta chains sequenced from one sample in a study of cytomegalovirus exposure and HLA in healthy donors (TCRdb year 2017). The method was the immunoSEQ multiplex PCR assay. A mixture of 60 forward primers for TCR Vbeta segments and 13 reverse primers for TCR Jbeta segments was used in the multiplex PCR. This is the immuneACCESS table as TCRdb keeps it, with only in-frame sequences that have V and J called. A part of the clones is gone; compared with another copy, unresolved V genes explain less than half, and the rest is unexplained. The sample's records list 60,000 to 75,000 clones. In total, the top ten clones hold 3.8% of the sample. The specimen was PBMCs. The receptors were sampled from a female donor in good health and CMV-seropositive.

The rearrangement uses TRBV29-1 and TRBJ1-5; TRBD1 matches 8 bases. Trimming cost V 7 bases and J 2 bases; bases outside gene matches: 7. CDR3 size: 14 residues. Per the germline V gene, CDR1 is SQVTM and CDR2 is ANQGSEA. Here the CDR3 reads CSATTGDGNQPQHF. CDR3 coding DNA: TGCAGCGCTACGACAGGGGACGGCAATCAGCCCCAGCATTTT.

The rearrangement uses TRBV6-5 and TRBJ1-2, with 8 bases identical to TRBD1. This CDR3 has 14 amino acids. J was trimmed by 4 bases and V by 3 bases; bases with no gene match: 4. Germline loops: CDR1 MNHEY, CDR2 SVGAGI. The CDR3 reads CASSYFDRGYGYTF. CDR3 coding DNA: TGTGCCAGCAGTTATTTCGACAGGGGCTATGGCTACACCTTC.

The V call is TRBV18, the J call TRBJ1-2; TRBD1 matches 7 bases. Per germline, CDR1 KGHSH and CDR2 LQKENI. This CDR3 is 14 amino acids long. After removal of 5 bases from V and 8 bases from J, the junction contained 11 bases not matched to a gene. The CDR3 reads CASSIRQGEDGYTF. The CDR3 bases are TGTGCCAGCTCAATAAGACAGGGAGAGGACGGCTACACCTTC.

The chain recombines TRBV10-3 with TRBJ1-1; 9 bases align to TRBD1. V lost 8 bases and J lost 5; bases outside the gene matches: 9. Germline loops: CDR1 ENHRY, CDR2 SYGVKD. This CDR3 comprises 14 residues. As DNA, the CDR3 is TGTGCCATCGGGACCCGGGACAGGGAAACTGAAGCTTTCTTT. It yields the protein CAIGTRDRETEAFF.

The chain links TRBV5-8 to TRBJ1-5; D perhaps matches TRBD1 (5 bases). This CDR3 has 16 amino acids. The germline CDR1 and CDR2 sequences are SGHTS and YDEGEE. V was pared by 4 bases and J by 3 bases, with 17 bases between. In nucleotides, the CDR3 is TGTGCCAGCAGCCCCGGGACTCTACTTGACAATCAGCCCCAGCATTTT. Its protein is CASSPGTLLDNQPQHF. Using reference TRBV5-8 and TRBJ1-5 for the parts outside the CDR3, the full variable domain is EAGVTQSPTHLIKTRGQQATLRCSPISGHTSVYWYQQALGLGLQFLLWYDEGEERNRGNFPPRFSGRQFPNYSSELNVNALELEDSALYLCASSPGTLLDNQPQHFGDGTRLSIL.

The chain uses TRBV18 and TRBJ2-7; 9 bases agree with TRBD2. The CDR3 is 16 residues long. Germline CDR1 and CDR2: KGHSH and LQKENI. J was trimmed by 2 bases and V by 1 base; bases with no gene match: 6. CDR3 in amino acids: CASSPQLTSGAYEQYF. The CDR3 DNA reads TGTGCCAGCTCACCACAGCTGACTAGCGGAGCCTACGAGCAGTACTTC.

The rearrangement uses TRBV29-1 and TRBJ1-2; D gene unclear. V was clipped by 7 bases and J by 3 bases, with 9 bases between them. This CDR3 region has 11 residues. Germline values: CDR1 SQVTM, CDR2 ANQGSEA. This chain's CDR3 is CSATRDYGYTF. In DNA form, the CDR3 reads TGCAGCGCTACACGGGACTATGGCTACACCTTC.

The chain employs TRBV5-1 and TRBJ2-5; 8 positions match TRBD2. CDR3 length: 14 residues. The V segment lost 0 bases and the J segment 5 bases; nucleotides outside the gene matches: 3. Germline CDR1 SGHRS, CDR2 YFSETQ. For the CDR3, the DNA is TGCGCCAGCAGCTTGGGTCCGGGGGGGGAGACCCAGTACTTC. Its translation is CASSLGPGGETQYF.

The chain couples TRBV5-1 to TRBJ1-2, with TRBD1 matching over 12 bases. Trimming cost V 0 bases and J 7 bases; bases outside gene matches: 7. Germline V CDR1 and CDR2: SGHRS, YFSETQ. The CDR3 is 16 residues long. The CDR3: CASSLGRDRGQGGYTF. In DNA, the CDR3 is TGCGCCAGCAGCTTGGGACGGGACAGGGGGCAGGGTGGCTACACCTTC.

The gene calls are TRBV7-9 and TRBJ1-1; weak D call: TRBD1 (5 bases). CDR1 and CDR2 from the germline V gene are SEHNR and FQNEAQ (reference sequence). This CDR3 spans 14 amino acids. V was pared by 3 bases and J by 6 bases, with 14 bases between. CDR3 DNA sequence: TGTGCCAGCAGCTTCTCAGGGATAGCAGCTGAAGCTTTCTTT. Its translation is CASSFSGIAAEAFF. Full variable domain (outside the CDR3, taken from reference TRBV7-9 and TRBJ1-1): DTGVSQNPRHKITKRGQNVTFRCDPISEHNRLYWYRQTLGQGPEFLTYFQNEAQLEKSRLLSDRFSAERPKGSFSTLEIQRTEQGDSAMYLCASSFSGIAAEAFFGQGTRLTVV.